The rows below give T cell receptor beta chains drawn from one sample of a study of CD8+ T cells in alopecia areata. TCRdb's table, derived via immunoSEQ multiplex PCR, lists solely in-frame clones and lacks some. Among 180,000 or so clones listed, approximately 50% were seen once. The source material was CD8+ T cells sorted from blood, sampled at approximately week 51, from a patient treated with tofacitinib. The receptor set was obtained from a human donor with alopecia areata. CDR3s include the opening cysteine and the closing phenylalanine or tryptophan. A D gene is named only where the DNA matches it firmly. The size entry is marked missing in some rows and otherwise reads once, few, many or a size class.

J: TRBJ2-1; D: TRBD1; length: 15; V: TRBV7-8; size: -; DNA: TGTGCCAGCAGCAGGGGACAGGGGGCCTACAATGAGCAGTTCTTC; CDR3: CASSRGQGAYNEQFF
J: TRBJ2-3; D: TRBD2; length: 17; V: TRBV5-1; size: -; DNA: TGCGCCAGCAGCCTGGCCACTAGCGGGGGAGGGACAGATACGCAGTATTTT; CDR3: CASSLATSGGGTDTQYF
J: TRBJ2-3; D: -; length: 16; V: TRBV7-2; size: few; DNA: TGTGCCAGCAGCCCACGGCCGGGACGAGGGACAGATACGCAGTATTTT; CDR3: CASSPRPGRGTDTQYF
J: TRBJ1-2; D: -; length: 13; V: TRBV21-1; size: -; DNA: TGTGCCAGCAGCAAAGCACGAGGGGTTGGCTACACCTTC; CDR3: CASSKARGVGYTF
J: TRBJ2-7; D: -; length: 13; V: TRBV5-6; size: -; DNA: TGTGCCAGCAGCGTAACAGGGACCTACGAGCAGTACTTC; CDR3: CASSVTGTYEQYF
J: TRBJ2-1; D: -; length: 15; V: TRBV5-1; size: -; DNA: TGCGCCAGCAGCTTGGTGTCACATGGCGGCAATGAGCAGTTCTTC; CDR3: CASSLVSHGGNEQFF
J: TRBJ1-6; D: -; length: 16; V: TRBV5-4; size: -; DNA: TGTGCCAGCAGCTTGGACCGGGGACCGAATAATTCACCCCTCCACTTT; CDR3: CASSLDRGPNNSPLHF
J: TRBJ1-1; D: -; length: 13; V: TRBV7-2; size: -; DNA: TGTGCCAGCAGCCCGCAGAGGGACACTGAAGCTTTCTTT; CDR3: CASSPQRDTEAFF
J: TRBJ1-2; D: TRBD1; length: 14; V: TRBV18; size: few; DNA: TGTGCCAGCTCACCGACGCCCGGACAGGGAGGCTACACCTTC; CDR3: CASSPTPGQGGYTF
J: TRBJ2-5; D: TRBD2; length: 11; V: TRBV29-1; size: -; DNA: TGCAGCATGGGACTAGCAGAGACCCAGTACTTC; CDR3: CSMGLAETQYF
J: TRBJ2-3; D: TRBD1; length: 14; V: TRBV4-3; size: few; DNA: TGCGCCAGCAGCCAGACGGGACAGTTGGATACGCAGTATTTT; CDR3: CASSQTGQLDTQYF
J: TRBJ2-5; D: -; length: 15; V: TRBV21-1; size: many; DNA: TGTGCCAGCAGCAAAGCCGTGGGGGCTGGAGAGACCCAGTACTTC; CDR3: CASSKAVGAGETQYF
J: TRBJ2-5; D: -; length: 14; V: TRBV27; size: -; DNA: TGTGCCAGCAGTCCCCCTCAGGGGACGGCGACCCAGTACTTC; CDR3: CASSPPQGTATQYF
J: TRBJ1-1; D: TRBD1; length: 14; V: TRBV5-1; size: -; DNA: TGCGCCAGCAGCTTCGGGACAGGCGACACTGAAGCTTTCTTT; CDR3: CASSFGTGDTEAFF
J: TRBJ1-1; D: -; length: 10; V: TRBV29-1; size: -; DNA: TGCAGCGTTGAAGGGGGTCCGGCTTTCTTT; CDR3: CSVEGGPAFF
J: TRBJ2-1; D: -; length: 13; V: TRBV7-9; size: -; DNA: TGTGCCAGCAGCTTAGACGTAAACAAGGGGGTTATCTTC; CDR3: CASSLDVNKGVIF
J: TRBJ2-3; D: -; length: 15; V: TRBV11-2; size: few; DNA: TGTGCCAGCAGATCCCCTACCGGCGGGACAGATACGCAGTATTTT; CDR3: CASRSPTGGTDTQYF
J: TRBJ1-1; D: -; length: 15; V: TRBV5-1; size: once; DNA: TGCGCCAGCAGGGGAGACAGTTTCATGAACACTGAAGCTTTCTTT; CDR3: CASRGDSFMNTEAFF
J: TRBJ2-5; D: TRBD1; length: 15; V: TRBV5-1; size: few; DNA: TGCGCCAGCAGCCCCGACAGGGGGCAAGGAGAGACCCAGTACTTC; CDR3: CASSPDRGQGETQYF
J: TRBJ2-2; D: -; length: 12; V: TRBV9; size: few; DNA: TGTGCCAGTTCGGGAAACACCGGGGAGCTGTTTTTT; CDR3: CASSGNTGELFF
J: TRBJ2-7; D: -; length: 14; V: TRBV5-6; size: -; DNA: TGTGCCAGCAGCCCGGGTCCGATCCCGAACGAGCAGTACTTC; CDR3: CASSPGPIPNEQYF
J: TRBJ1-5; D: TRBD1; length: 15; V: TRBV6-5; size: -; DNA: TGTGCCAGCAGTCGGGACAGGGGTCACTCTCAGCCCCAGCATTTT; CDR3: CASSRDRGHSQPQHF
J: TRBJ1-2; D: -; length: 12; V: TRBV30; size: -; DNA: TGTGCCTGGAGTGGGGGATACGATGGCTACACCTTC; CDR3: CAWSGGYDGYTF
J: TRBJ1-6; D: TRBD1; length: 15; V: TRBV27; size: few; DNA: TGTGCCAGCAGTACTAGGACAGGGCGGGAATCACCCCTCCACTTT; CDR3: CASSTRTGRESPLHF
J: TRBJ1-2; D: -; length: 16; V: TRBV13; size: -; DNA: TGTGCCAGCAGCCCGAGGGCTCTGGGAGATGACTATGGCTACACCTTC; CDR3: CASSPRALGDDYGYTF
J: TRBJ1-2; D: -; length: 15; V: TRBV10-1; size: -; DNA: TGCGCCAGCAGTGAGTCGGCAGGGGACCTATATGGCTACACCTTC; CDR3: CASSESAGDLYGYTF
J: TRBJ2-1; D: TRBD1; length: 15; V: TRBV5-1; size: -; DNA: TGCGCCAGCAGCCCCGGGACAGGGTCATTCAATGAGCAGTTCTTC; CDR3: CASSPGTGSFNEQFF
J: TRBJ2-5; D: TRBD2; length: 14; V: TRBV30; size: -; DNA: TGTGCCTGGAGTACGGGCGGGGGGGCGGAGACCCAGTACTTC; CDR3: CAWSTGGGAETQYF
J: TRBJ2-3; D: TRBD1; length: 17; V: TRBV5-4; size: -; DNA: TGTGCCAGCAGCTTGGCCATGACAGGGCCGAACACAGATACGCAGTATTTT; CDR3: CASSLAMTGPNTDTQYF
J: TRBJ2-7; D: -; length: 13; V: TRBV14; size: -; DNA: TGTGCCAGCAGCCAAGCTGGGAACTACGAGCAGTACTTC; CDR3: CASSQAGNYEQYF
J: TRBJ1-1; D: -; length: 12; V: TRBV29-1; size: -; DNA: TGCAGCGTGATCGACGGGAACACTGAAGCTTTCTTT; CDR3: CSVIDGNTEAFF
J: TRBJ2-5; D: -; length: 14; V: TRBV9; size: -; DNA: TGTGCCAGCAGCGTAGAGGCTACCGGAGAGACCCAGTACTTC; CDR3: CASSVEATGETQYF
J: TRBJ1-2; D: -; length: 15; V: TRBV30; size: -; DNA: TGTGCCTGGAGAGACGACAGGATCACTAACTATGGCTACACCTTC; CDR3: CAWRDDRITNYGYTF
J: TRBJ1-5; D: -; length: 13; V: TRBV27; size: -; DNA: TGTGCCAGCAGCGTGAATAGCAATCAGCCCCAGCATTTT; CDR3: CASSVNSNQPQHF
J: TRBJ1-5; D: TRBD1; length: 16; V: TRBV7-8; size: -; DNA: TGTGCCAGCAGCTTAGATATAGGGACAGGGTTCCAGCCCCAGCATTTT; CDR3: CASSLDIGTGFQPQHF
J: TRBJ2-7; D: -; length: 12; V: TRBV29-1; size: few; DNA: TGCAGCGCGACTGGAAACTCCTACGAGCAGTACTTC; CDR3: CSATGNSYEQYF
J: TRBJ1-1; D: -; length: 16; V: TRBV27; size: -; DNA: TGTGCCAGCAGTTTATCGAATACCGCTATGGGCACTGAAGCTTTCTTT; CDR3: CASSLSNTAMGTEAFF
J: TRBJ2-5; D: TRBD2; length: 19; V: TRBV9; size: -; DNA: TGTGCCAGCAGCTCCACCCCTGGACTAGCGGGGGGGAGGAGGGAGACCCAGTACTTC; CDR3: CASSSTPGLAGGRRETQYF
J: TRBJ2-1; D: -; length: 15; V: TRBV27; size: -; DNA: TGTGCCAGCAGTCTCAGGACGGTCTTGGGCAATGAGCAGTTCTTC; CDR3: CASSLRTVLGNEQFF
J: TRBJ1-2; D: TRBD1; length: 14; V: TRBV27; size: -; DNA: TGTGCCAGCAGCTTCTCGAGACAGGGCTATGGCTACACCTTC; CDR3: CASSFSRQGYGYTF
J: TRBJ2-6; D: -; length: 15; V: TRBV11-2; size: few; DNA: TGTGCCAGCAGCTTAGGACAGACTGGGGCCAACGTCCTGACTTTC; CDR3: CASSLGQTGANVLTF
J: TRBJ1-1; D: -; length: 16; V: TRBV27; size: -; DNA: TGTGCCAGCAGCGATAGGAACAGGGCAGAGAACACTGAAGCTTTCTTT; CDR3: CASSDRNRAENTEAFF
J: TRBJ2-3; D: -; length: 17; V: TRBV7-9; size: few; DNA: TGTGCCAGCAGCCCGGCAACCTGGACCTTCACTTCTGATACGCAGTATTTT; CDR3: CASSPATWTFTSDTQYF
J: TRBJ2-1; D: TRBD1; length: 14; V: TRBV5-6; size: few; DNA: TGTGCCAGCAGCTCAGGACAGGGACGGAATGAGCAGTTCTTC; CDR3: CASSSGQGRNEQFF
J: TRBJ2-1; D: -; length: 13; V: TRBV6-5; size: -; DNA: TGTGCCAGCAGTTACGACTCCCCCGTTGGGCAGTTCTTC; CDR3: CASSYDSPVGQFF
J: TRBJ2-5; D: -; length: 15; V: TRBV4-3; size: -; DNA: TGCGCCAGCAGCCATGCTGACGGGACGCAAGAGACCCAGTACTTC; CDR3: CASSHADGTQETQYF
J: TRBJ1-2; D: -; length: 14; V: TRBV19; size: -; DNA: TGTGCCAGTAATCCCCCGCGGAGCGAGACAGGCTACACCTTC; CDR3: CASNPPRSETGYTF
J: TRBJ1-2; D: -; length: 12; V: TRBV29-1; size: -; DNA: TGCAGCTCCCGGGTGGGAAGGGATGGCTACACCTTC; CDR3: CSSRVGRDGYTF